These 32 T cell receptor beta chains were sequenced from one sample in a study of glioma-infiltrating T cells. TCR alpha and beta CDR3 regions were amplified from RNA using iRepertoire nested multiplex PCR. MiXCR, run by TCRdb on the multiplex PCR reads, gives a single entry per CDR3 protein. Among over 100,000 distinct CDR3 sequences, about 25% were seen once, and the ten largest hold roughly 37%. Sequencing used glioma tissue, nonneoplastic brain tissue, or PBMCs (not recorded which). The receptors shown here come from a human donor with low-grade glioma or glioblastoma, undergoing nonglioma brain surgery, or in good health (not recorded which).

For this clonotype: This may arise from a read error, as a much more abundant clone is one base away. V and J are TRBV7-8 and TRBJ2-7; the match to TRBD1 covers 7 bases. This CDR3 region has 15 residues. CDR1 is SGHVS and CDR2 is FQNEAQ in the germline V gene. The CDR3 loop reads CASSQSDREVDEQYF. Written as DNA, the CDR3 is TGCGCCAGCAGCCAATCCGACAGGGAAGTGGACGAGCAGTACTTC.

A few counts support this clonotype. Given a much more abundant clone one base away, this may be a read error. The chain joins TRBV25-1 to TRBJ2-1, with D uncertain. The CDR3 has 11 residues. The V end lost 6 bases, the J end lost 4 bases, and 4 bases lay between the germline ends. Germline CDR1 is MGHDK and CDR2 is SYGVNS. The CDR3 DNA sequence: TGTGCCAGCAGAGATTACAATGAGCAGTTCTTC. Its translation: CASRDYNEQFF. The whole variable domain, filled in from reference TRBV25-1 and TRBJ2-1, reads EADIYQTPRYLVIGTGKKITLECSQTMGHDKMYWYQQDPGMELHLIHYSYGVNSTEKGDLSSESTVSRIRTEHFPLTLESARPSHTSQYLCASRDYNEQFFGPGTRLTVL.

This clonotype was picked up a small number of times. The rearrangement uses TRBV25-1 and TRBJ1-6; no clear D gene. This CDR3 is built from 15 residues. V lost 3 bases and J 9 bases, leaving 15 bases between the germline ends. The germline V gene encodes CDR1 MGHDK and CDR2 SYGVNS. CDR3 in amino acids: CASSDPRSGVSPLHF. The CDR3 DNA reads TGTGCCAGCAGTGATCCCAGGTCAGGTGTTTCACCCCTCCACTTT.

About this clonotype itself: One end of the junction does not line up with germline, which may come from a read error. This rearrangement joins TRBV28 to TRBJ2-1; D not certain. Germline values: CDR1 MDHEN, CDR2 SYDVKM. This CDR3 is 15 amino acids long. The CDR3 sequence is CGSSLRTYTYNDHFF. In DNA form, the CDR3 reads TGTGGCAGCAGTTTACGCACGTACACCTACAATGACCACTTCTTC.

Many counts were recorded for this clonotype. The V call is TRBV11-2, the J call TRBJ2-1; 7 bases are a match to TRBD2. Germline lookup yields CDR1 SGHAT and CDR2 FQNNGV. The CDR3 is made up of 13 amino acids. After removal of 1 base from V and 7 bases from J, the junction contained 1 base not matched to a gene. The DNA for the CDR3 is TGTGCCAGCAGCTTAGGACTAGCTAATGAGCAGTTCTTC. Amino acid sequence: CASSLGLANEQFF.

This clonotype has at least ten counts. In nucleotides, the CDR3 is TGTGCTACTAAATTACCAAAGATGGCAGATACGCAGTATTTT. Amino acids: CATKLPKMADTQYF. The chain joins TRBV28 to TRBJ2-3; D uncertain. CDR3 length: 14 amino acids. CDR1 is MDHEN and CDR2 is SYDVKM in the germline V gene.

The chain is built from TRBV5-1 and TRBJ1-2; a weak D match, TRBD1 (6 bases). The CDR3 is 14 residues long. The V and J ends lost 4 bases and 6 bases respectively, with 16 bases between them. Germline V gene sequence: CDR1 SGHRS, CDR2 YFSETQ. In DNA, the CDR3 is TGCGCCAGCAGCCACCGGACAGCCGAGGATGGCTACACCTTC. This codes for CASSHRTAEDGYTF.

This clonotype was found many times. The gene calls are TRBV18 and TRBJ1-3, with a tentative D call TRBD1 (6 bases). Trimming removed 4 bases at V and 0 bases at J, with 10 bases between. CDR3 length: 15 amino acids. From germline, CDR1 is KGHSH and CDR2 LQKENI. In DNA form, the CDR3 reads TGTGCCAGCTCACTACTGACAGGCTCTGGAAACACCATATATTTT. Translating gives CASSLLTGSGNTIYF.

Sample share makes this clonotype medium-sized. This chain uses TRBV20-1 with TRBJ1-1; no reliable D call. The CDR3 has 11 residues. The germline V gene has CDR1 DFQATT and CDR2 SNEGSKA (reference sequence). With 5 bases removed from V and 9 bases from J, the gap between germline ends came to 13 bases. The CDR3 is CSAGRDQQAFF. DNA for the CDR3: TGCAGTGCTGGCAGAGATCAACAAGCTTTCTTT.

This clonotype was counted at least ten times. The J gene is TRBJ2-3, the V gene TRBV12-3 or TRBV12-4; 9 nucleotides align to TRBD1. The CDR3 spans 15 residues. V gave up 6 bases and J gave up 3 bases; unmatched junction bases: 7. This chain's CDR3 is CASRPRTGATDTQYF. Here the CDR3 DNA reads TGTGCCAGCAGGCCTCGGACAGGGGCGACAGATACGCAGTATTTT.

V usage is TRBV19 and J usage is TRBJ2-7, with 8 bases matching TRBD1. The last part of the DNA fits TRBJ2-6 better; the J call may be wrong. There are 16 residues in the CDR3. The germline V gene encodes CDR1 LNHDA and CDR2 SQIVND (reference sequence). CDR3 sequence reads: CASSGTGLSGANVLTF. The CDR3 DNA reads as TGTGCCAGTAGTGGGACAGGACTCTCTGGGGCCAACGTCCTGACTTTC.

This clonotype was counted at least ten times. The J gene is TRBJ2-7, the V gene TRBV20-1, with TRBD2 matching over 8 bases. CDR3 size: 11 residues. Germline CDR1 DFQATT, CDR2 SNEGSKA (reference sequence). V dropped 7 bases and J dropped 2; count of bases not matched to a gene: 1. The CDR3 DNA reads TGCAGTGTAGCGGGAACCTACGAGCAGTACTTC. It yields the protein CSVAGTYEQYF.

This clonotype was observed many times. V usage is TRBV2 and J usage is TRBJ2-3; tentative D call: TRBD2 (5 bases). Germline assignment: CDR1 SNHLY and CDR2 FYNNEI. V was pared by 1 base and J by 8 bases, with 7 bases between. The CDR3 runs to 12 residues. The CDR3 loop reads CASSEGSGTQYF. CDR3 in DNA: TGTGCCAGCAGTGAAGGGAGCGGTACGCAGTATTTT.

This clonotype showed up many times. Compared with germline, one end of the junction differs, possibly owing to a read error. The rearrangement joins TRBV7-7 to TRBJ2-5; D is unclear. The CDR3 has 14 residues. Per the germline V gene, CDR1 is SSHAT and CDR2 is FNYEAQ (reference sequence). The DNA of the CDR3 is TGTGCTAGCAGCCCCACATCGACTCAAGAGACCCAGTACTTC. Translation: CASSPTSTQETQYF.

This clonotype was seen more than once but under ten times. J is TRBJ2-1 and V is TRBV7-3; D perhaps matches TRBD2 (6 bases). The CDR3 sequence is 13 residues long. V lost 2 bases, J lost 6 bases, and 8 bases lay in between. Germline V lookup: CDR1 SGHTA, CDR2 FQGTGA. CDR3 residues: CASSLRGVNEQFF. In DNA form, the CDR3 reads TGTGCCAGCAGCTTACGCGGGGTCAATGAGCAGTTCTTC.

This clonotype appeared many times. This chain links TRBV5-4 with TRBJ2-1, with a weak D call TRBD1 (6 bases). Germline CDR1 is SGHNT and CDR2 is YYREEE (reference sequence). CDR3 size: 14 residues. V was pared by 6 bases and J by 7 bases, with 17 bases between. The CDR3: CASTHRDMRNEQFF. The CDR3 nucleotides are TGTGCCAGCACTCACAGGGACATGCGGAATGAGCAGTTCTTC.

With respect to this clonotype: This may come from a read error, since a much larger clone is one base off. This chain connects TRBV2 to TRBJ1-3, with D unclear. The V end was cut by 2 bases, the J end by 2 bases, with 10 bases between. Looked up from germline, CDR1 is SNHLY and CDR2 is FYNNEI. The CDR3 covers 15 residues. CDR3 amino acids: CASSEIDGAGNTIYF. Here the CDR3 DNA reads TGTGCCAGCAGTGAAATCGACGGGGCTGGAAACACCATATATTTT.

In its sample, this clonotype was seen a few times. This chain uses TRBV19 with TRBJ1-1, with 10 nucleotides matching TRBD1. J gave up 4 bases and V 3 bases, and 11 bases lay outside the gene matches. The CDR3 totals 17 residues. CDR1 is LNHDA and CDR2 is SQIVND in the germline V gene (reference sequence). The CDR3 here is CASSILPRDRGFTEAFF. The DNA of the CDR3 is TGTGCCAGTAGTATCCTACCACGGGACAGGGGCTTCACTGAAGCTTTCTTT.

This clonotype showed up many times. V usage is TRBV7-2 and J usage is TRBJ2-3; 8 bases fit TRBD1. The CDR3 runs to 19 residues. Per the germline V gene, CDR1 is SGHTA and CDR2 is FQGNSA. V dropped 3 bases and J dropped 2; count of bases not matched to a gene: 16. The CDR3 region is CASSFYITPRDRPTDTQYF. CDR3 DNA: TGTGCCAGCAGCTTTTATATAACCCCTCGGGACAGGCCCACAGATACGCAGTATTTT.

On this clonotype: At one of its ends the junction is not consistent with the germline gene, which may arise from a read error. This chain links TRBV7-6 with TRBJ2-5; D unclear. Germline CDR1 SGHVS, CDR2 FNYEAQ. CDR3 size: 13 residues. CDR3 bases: TGTGCTAGCAGCTTAGGTGTCCCAGAGACCCAGTACTTC. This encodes CASSLGVPETQYF.

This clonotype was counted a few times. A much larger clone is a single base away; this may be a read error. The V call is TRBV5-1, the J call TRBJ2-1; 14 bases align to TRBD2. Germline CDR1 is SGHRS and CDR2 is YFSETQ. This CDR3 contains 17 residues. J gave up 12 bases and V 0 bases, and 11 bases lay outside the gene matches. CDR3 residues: CASSLDPGLAGDTGQFF. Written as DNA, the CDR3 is TGCGCCAGCAGCTTGGATCCGGGACTAGCGGGAGATACTGGGCAGTTCTTC.

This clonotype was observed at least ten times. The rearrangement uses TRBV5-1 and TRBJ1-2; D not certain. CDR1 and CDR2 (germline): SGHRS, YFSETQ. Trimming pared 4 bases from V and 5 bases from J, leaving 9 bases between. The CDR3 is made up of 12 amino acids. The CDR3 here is CASSGTSYGYTF. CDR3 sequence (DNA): TGCGCCAGCAGCGGTACAAGTTATGGCTACACCTTC.

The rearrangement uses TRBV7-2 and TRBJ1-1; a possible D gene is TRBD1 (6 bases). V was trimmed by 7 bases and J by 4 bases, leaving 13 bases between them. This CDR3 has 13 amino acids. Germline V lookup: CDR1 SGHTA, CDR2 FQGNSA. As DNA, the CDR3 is TGTGCCAGCATCCTAACAGGGAGCACTGAAGCTTTCTTT. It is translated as CASILTGSTEAFF.

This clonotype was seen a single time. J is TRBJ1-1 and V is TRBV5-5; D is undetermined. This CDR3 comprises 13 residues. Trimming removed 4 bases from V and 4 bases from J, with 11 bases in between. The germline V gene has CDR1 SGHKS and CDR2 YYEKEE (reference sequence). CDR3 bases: TGTGCCAGCAGCCAGCTTACGGGCACTGAAGCTTTCTTT. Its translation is CASSQLTGTEAFF.

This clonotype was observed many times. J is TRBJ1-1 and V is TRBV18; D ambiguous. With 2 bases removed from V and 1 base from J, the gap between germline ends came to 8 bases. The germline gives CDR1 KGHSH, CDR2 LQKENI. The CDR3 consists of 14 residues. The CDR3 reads CASSPGLSNTEAFF. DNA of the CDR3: TGTGCCAGCTCACCAGGCTTATCGAACACTGAAGCTTTCTTT.

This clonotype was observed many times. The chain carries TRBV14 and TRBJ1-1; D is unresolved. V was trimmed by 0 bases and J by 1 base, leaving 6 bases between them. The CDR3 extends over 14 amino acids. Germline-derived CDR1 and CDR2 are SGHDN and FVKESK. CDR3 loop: CASSQDYGNTEAFF. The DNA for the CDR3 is TGTGCCAGCAGCCAAGATTACGGGAACACTGAAGCTTTCTTT.

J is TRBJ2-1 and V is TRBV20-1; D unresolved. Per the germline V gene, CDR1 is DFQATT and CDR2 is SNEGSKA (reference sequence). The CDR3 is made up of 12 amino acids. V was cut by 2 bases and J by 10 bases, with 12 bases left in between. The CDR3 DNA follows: TGCAGTGCTAGATGGGTCGGATTGGAGCAGTTCTTC. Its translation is CSARWVGLEQFF.

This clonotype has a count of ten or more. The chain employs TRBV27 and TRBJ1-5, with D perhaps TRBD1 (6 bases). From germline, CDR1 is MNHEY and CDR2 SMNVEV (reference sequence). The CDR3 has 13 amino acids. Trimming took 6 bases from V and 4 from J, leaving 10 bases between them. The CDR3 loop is CASSRQANQPQHF. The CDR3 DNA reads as TGTGCCAGCAGCCGACAGGCTAATCAGCCCCAGCATTTT.

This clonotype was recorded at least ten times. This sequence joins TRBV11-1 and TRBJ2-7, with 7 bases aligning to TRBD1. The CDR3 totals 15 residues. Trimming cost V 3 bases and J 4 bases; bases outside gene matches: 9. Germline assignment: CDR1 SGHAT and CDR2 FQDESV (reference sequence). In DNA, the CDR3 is TGTGCCAGCAGCTTTGCCCGGGACAGAAAATACGAGCAGTACTTC. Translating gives CASSFARDRKYEQYF.

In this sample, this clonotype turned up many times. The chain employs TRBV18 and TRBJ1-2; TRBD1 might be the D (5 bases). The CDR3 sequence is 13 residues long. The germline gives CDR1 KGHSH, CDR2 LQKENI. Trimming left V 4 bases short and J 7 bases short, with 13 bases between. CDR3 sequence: CASSLGESSGYTF. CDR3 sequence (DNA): TGTGCCAGCTCACTGGGGGAGTCTAGTGGCTACACCTTC.

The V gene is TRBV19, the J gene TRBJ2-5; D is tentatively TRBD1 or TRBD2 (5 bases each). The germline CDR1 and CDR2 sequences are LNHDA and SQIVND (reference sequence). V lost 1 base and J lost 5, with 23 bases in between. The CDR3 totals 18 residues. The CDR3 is CASSIGLGAPGPRETQYF. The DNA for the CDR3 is TGTGCCAGTAGTATAGGCCTCGGCGCGCCGGGACCCAGGGAGACCCAGTACTTC.

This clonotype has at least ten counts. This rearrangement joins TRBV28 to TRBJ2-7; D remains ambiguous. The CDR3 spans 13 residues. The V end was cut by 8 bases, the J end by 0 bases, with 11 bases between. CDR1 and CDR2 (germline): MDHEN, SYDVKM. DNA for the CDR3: TGTGCCAGCCGGACGTCCAGCTCCTACGAGCAGTACTTC. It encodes CASRTSSSYEQYF.